Below are 8 T cell receptor beta chains sequenced from a single sample in a study of T cell changes during pregnancy in multiple sclerosis. Profiled with immunoSEQ multiplex PCR; TCRdb holds only in-frame clones, not every one. The data hold about 40,000 clones, with around nine tenths observed a single time. This specimen consisted of CD8+ T cells from peripheral blood mononuclear cells, obtained in the first trimester of pregnancy. The source is a female donor with multiple sclerosis, enrolled in a pregnancy study.

V and J are TRBV19 and TRBJ1-3; 12 nucleotides agree with TRBD1. J was trimmed by 8 bases and V by 3 bases; bases with no gene match: 2. The germline V gene encodes CDR1 LNHDA and CDR2 SQIVND (reference sequence). This CDR3 has 14 residues. CDR3 sequence reads: CASSMGQGAYTIYF. As DNA, the CDR3 is TGTGCCAGTAGTATGGGACAGGGGGCTTACACCATATATTTT.

The rearrangement links TRBV7-9 to TRBJ2-3, with D perhaps TRBD2 (6 bases). Trimming pared 4 bases from V and 0 bases from J, leaving 23 bases between. The CDR3 consists of 19 residues. The germline V gene encodes CDR1 SEHNR and CDR2 FQNEAQ (reference sequence). CDR3 loop: CASSSPRDSYTASTDTQYF. CDR3 DNA sequence: TGTGCCAGCAGCTCGCCCCGGGACTCCTATACGGCTAGCACAGATACGCAGTATTTT.

This sequence joins TRBV7-8 and TRBJ1-1, with D uncertain. The V gene lost 2 bases and the J gene lost 6 bases, with 4 bases spanning the gap. This CDR3 region has 11 residues. Per the germline V gene, CDR1 is SGHVS and CDR2 is FQNEAQ. DNA of the CDR3: TGTGCCAGCAGCTTAAACTCTGAAGCTTTCTTT. Protein sequence: CASSLNSEAFF.

The V call is TRBV18, the J call TRBJ1-1; a weak D match, TRBD1 (6 bases). V was pared by 4 bases and J by 8 bases, with 20 bases between. This CDR3 is built from 15 residues. The germline CDR1 and CDR2 sequences are KGHSH and LQKENI. This CDR3 reads CASSRKTSGEGEAFF. CDR3 nucleotides: TGTGCCAGCTCACGTAAAACCTCAGGGGAAGGGGAAGCTTTCTTT.

This sequence joins TRBV4-3 and TRBJ2-2; the D is unclear. V lost 8 bases and J 1 base, leaving 17 bases between the germline ends. Germline assignment: CDR1 LGHNA and CDR2 YSLEER. The CDR3 extends over 16 amino acids. The CDR3 spells CASAESSDLNTGELFF. As DNA, the CDR3 is TGCGCCAGCGCGGAGTCGTCCGACCTGAACACCGGGGAGCTGTTTTTT.

The chain is built from TRBV19 and TRBJ1-6, with D perhaps matching TRBD1 (5 bases). This CDR3 contains 14 residues. The germline V gene has CDR1 LNHDA and CDR2 SQIVND (reference sequence). V lost 5 bases and J 1 base, leaving 6 bases between the germline ends. CDR3 DNA: TGTGCCAGTAGTGCAGGGTCCTATAATTCACCCCTCCACTTT. Translation gives CASSAGSYNSPLHF.

This chain connects TRBV7-6 to TRBJ2-3; D possibly corresponds to TRBD1 (6 bases). The CDR3 is 16 amino acids. V lost 4 bases to trimming and J lost 2 bases, with 16 bases between them. Germline V gene lookup returns CDR1 SGHVS and CDR2 FNYEAQ. CDR3 amino acids: CASSSGHMVATDTQYF. The CDR3 region has the DNA TGTGCCAGCAGCTCGGGACATATGGTGGCCACAGATACGCAGTATTTT.

This clone was observed a single time. The J gene is TRBJ2-6, the V gene TRBV27; D not certain. This CDR3 comprises 12 residues. V gave up 10 bases and J gave up 0 bases, with 4 bases separating them. Looked up from germline, CDR1 is MNHEY and CDR2 is SMNVEV (reference sequence). The CDR3 spells CATLSGANVLTF. The DNA of the CDR3 is TGTGCCACCCTCTCTGGGGCCAACGTCCTGACTTTC. The whole variable domain, remainder taken from reference TRBV27 and TRBJ2-6, is EAQVTQNPRYLITVTGKKLTVTCSQNMNHEYMSWYRQDPGLGLRQIYYSMNVEVTDKGDVPEGYKVSRKEKRNFPLILESPSPNQTSLYFCATLSGANVLTFGAGSRLTVL.